Each of the 8 T cell receptor beta chains below was sequenced from the same sample in a study of T-cell memory formation after mild COVID-19. TCRdb used MiXCR to reprocess the 5' RACE reads, holding one entry per CDR3 protein. Of approximately 190,000 distinct CDR3 sequences listed, about 18% are singletons. Sequenced sample: PBMCs or a T cell subset sorted from them (not recorded which). The receptors stem from an adult woman who had mild COVID-19 (a few samples of this study predate the infection). Cell type and time point are not known.

This chain uses TRBV4-1 with TRBJ1-1; perhaps TRBD1 as D (5 bases). V lost 6 bases and J 3 bases, leaving 20 bases between the germline ends. The CDR3 runs to 16 residues. The germline CDR1 and CDR2 sequences are MGHRA and YSYEKL. The CDR3: CASRITDGGSDTEAFF. CDR3 nucleotide sequence: TGCGCCAGCAGAATCACGGATGGGGGGTCGGACACTGAAGCTTTCTTT.

A few counts support this clonotype. The chain has TRBV6-1 and TRBJ1-2; D possibly corresponds to TRBD1 (5 bases). The germline V gene has CDR1 MNHNS and CDR2 SASEGT. V was cut by 0 bases and J by 9 bases, with 14 bases left in between. The CDR3 extends over 14 amino acids. As DNA, the CDR3 is TGTGCCAGCAGTGAAGCTGGGGACCGGGCAAGCTACACCTTC. Its protein is CASSEAGDRASYTF.

This clonotype has only a few counts. This chain joins TRBV5-1 and TRBJ1-2; D is possibly TRBD1 (6 bases). The ends were cut back, 3 bases at V and 6 bases at J, with 21 bases in the middle. Germline lookup yields CDR1 SGHRS and CDR2 YFSETQ. This CDR3 region has 16 residues. DNA for the CDR3: TGCGCCAGCAGCTCACGGGACACAGACGGGAAGGATGGCTACACCTTC. It specifies CASSSRDTDGKDGYTF.

The chain joins TRBV6-5 to TRBJ2-2; 9 bases align to TRBD1. Unmatched junction bases numbered 9, after V lost 5 bases and J lost 5 bases. Germline assignment: CDR1 MNHEY and CDR2 SVGAGI. The CDR3 sequence is 16 residues long. CDR3 in DNA: TGTGCCAGCAGTCCCCGGGACAGGGTTGGTACCGGGGAGCTGTTTTTT. Amino acids: CASSPRDRVGTGELFF.

The chain employs TRBV5-1 and TRBJ1-3; D is perhaps TRBD1 (5 bases). V lost 2 bases, J lost 4 bases, and 16 bases lay in between. CDR3 length: 16 amino acids. CDR1 and CDR2 from the germline V gene are SGHRS and YFSETQ. CDR3 residues: CASSLQPGFTGNTIYF. The DNA for the CDR3 is TGCGCCAGCAGCTTACAGCCAGGGTTCACGGGAAACACCATATATTTT. The full variable domain, completed using reference TRBV5-1 and TRBJ1-3, is KAGVTQTPRYLIKTRGQQVTLSCSPISGHRSVSWYQQTPGQGLQFLFEYFSETQRNKGNFPGRFSGRQFSNSRSEMNVSTLELGDSALYLCASSLQPGFTGNTIYFGEGSWLTVV.

The CDR3 DNA sequence: TGTGCCAGCAGCTTTGGTCAGGCTGACAGGTCGGATTCACCCCTCCACTTT. Its protein product is CASSFGQADRSDSPLHF. The J gene is TRBJ1-6, the V gene TRBV5-4, with D tentatively TRBD1 (6 bases). The CDR3 is 17 residues long. The V end was cut by 2 bases, the J end by 8 bases, with 20 bases between. Germline assignment: CDR1 SGHNT and CDR2 YYREEE (reference sequence).

This clonotype was picked up a small number of times. The chain recombines TRBV7-2 with TRBJ2-1; the match to TRBD2 covers 9 bases. Looked up from germline, CDR1 is SGHTA and CDR2 is FQGNSA. Trimming cost V 0 bases and J 7 bases; bases outside gene matches: 10. CDR3 length: 17 residues. CDR3 loop: CASSLASSGAYGNEQFF. In nucleotides, the CDR3 is TGTGCCAGCAGCTTAGCGTCTAGCGGGGCCTATGGAAATGAGCAGTTCTTC.

V usage is TRBV29-1 and J usage is TRBJ1-2; D is uncertain. Germline CDR1 and CDR2: SQVTM and ANQGSEA. V was trimmed by 3 bases and J by 1 base, leaving 12 bases between them. The CDR3 spans 14 residues. The DNA of the CDR3 is TGCAGCGTTGAGGACGGCTTGGGTAACTATGGCTACACCTTC. It is translated as CSVEDGLGNYGYTF.